Below, 10 T cell receptor beta chains from the same sample are listed, as sequenced in a study of blood T cell repertoires in COVID-19 (dated by TCRdb to the early 2020s). The library was prepared using the immunoSEQ multiplex PCR assay. In TCRdb, the immuneACCESS table is reduced to in-frame sequences with V and J assigned. These tables do not hold every clone; where another copy was compared, an unresolved V gene accounts for under half, and the others remain unexplained. The table for this sample lists 150,000 to 200,000 clones; 85% to 90% of them were counted only once. The ten largest clones add up to 3.7% of the sample. The sequenced sample was peripheral blood. The receptors were gathered from a man aged 18 to 30 with active or convalescent COVID-19.

This chain joins TRBV6-1 and TRBJ1-2; D remains ambiguous. CDR1 and CDR2 from the germline V gene are MNHNS and SASEGT. The CDR3 runs 17 residues. V dropped 1 base and J dropped 0 bases, with 15 bases sitting between them. The CDR3, as DNA: TGTGCCAGCAGTGAAGTAGGTAACAGAGAAACTAACTATGGCTACACCTTC. As protein: CASSEVGNRETNYGYTF.

The chain combines TRBV7-2 with TRBJ1-1, with D possibly being TRBD1 (6 bases). CDR1 and CDR2 from the germline V gene are SGHTA and FQGNSA. The CDR3 contains 15 residues. V lost 1 base, J lost 5 bases, and 14 bases lay in between. The DNA for the CDR3 is TGTGCCAGCAGCTTAGGTCTCACAGGGCTAACTGAAGCTTTCTTT. Its protein is CASSLGLTGLTEAFF.

This chain connects TRBV18 to TRBJ2-2, with 11 bases identical to TRBD2. Trimming at V came to 1 base and at J to 4 bases, leaving 5 bases not matched to a gene. Germline CDR1 KGHSH, CDR2 LQKENI. The CDR3 is 17 residues long. The CDR3 loop is CASSPRPGLAVTGELFF. The DNA of the CDR3 is TGTGCCAGCTCACCACGCCCGGGACTAGCGGTCACCGGGGAGCTGTTTTTT.

V is TRBV10-1 and J is TRBJ1-2; possibly TRBD1 for D (5 bases). Trimming pared 8 bases from V and 4 bases from J, leaving 14 bases between. CDR1 and CDR2 (germline): WNHNN, SYGVQD (reference sequence). The length of the CDR3 is 13 residues. CDR3: CASGAGNGYGYTF. For the CDR3, the DNA is TGCGCCAGCGGGGCAGGGAACGGCTATGGCTACACCTTC.

A few counts support this clone. CDR3 sequence reads: CASSYTGMNTEAFF. The CDR3 DNA is TGTGCCAGCAGTTACACAGGGATGAACACTGAAGCTTTCTTT. V and J are TRBV6-5 and TRBJ1-1; weak D call: TRBD1 (6 bases). In germline, CDR1 is MNHEY, CDR2 SVGAGI. The germline V and J ends were trimmed by 2 bases and 0 bases, with 7 bases remaining between them. The CDR3 has 14 amino acids.

The chain has TRBV6-5 and TRBJ1-5; 7 bases map to TRBD1. From germline, CDR1 is MNHEY and CDR2 SVGAGI. V gave up 6 bases and J gave up 4 bases; unmatched junction bases: 9. The CDR3 is 15 amino acids. The CDR3 DNA is TGTGCCAGCAGCCGCGACAGGGTGGGGAATCAGCCCCAGCATTTT. As protein: CASSRDRVGNQPQHF.

V is TRBV29-1 and J is TRBJ2-2, with 7 bases fitting TRBD1. The CDR3 consists of 16 residues. V was clipped by 6 bases and J by 1 base; unmatched bases: 11. The germline V gene has CDR1 SQVTM and CDR2 ANQGSEA. The DNA of the CDR3 is TGCAGCGTCCGAACCTGGACAGGAGGGAACACCGGGGAGCTGTTTTTT. It specifies CSVRTWTGGNTGELFF.

This clone appeared a few times. The CDR3 DNA reads as TGTGCCAGCAGCCAAGTGGGAGTTGGCACTGAAGCTTTCTTT. Its protein is CASSQVGVGTEAFF. This sequence joins TRBV14 and TRBJ1-1; no reliable D call. The germline V gene has CDR1 SGHDN and CDR2 FVKESK. Trimming pared 1 base from V and 4 bases from J, leaving 10 bases between. The CDR3 covers 14 residues.

This clone was seen a handful of times. The J gene is TRBJ2-7, the V gene TRBV11-2, with 10 positions matching TRBD1. The CDR3 sequence is 15 residues long. V shed 5 bases, J shed 4 bases, and the junction held 8 bases outside the gene matches. Germline-derived CDR1 and CDR2 are SGHAT and FQNNGV. CDR3 loop: CASSTLDRGLYEQYV. The DNA for the CDR3 is TGTGCCAGCAGCACTCTCGACAGGGGGCTATACGAGCAGTACGTC.

The chain uses TRBV6-2 or TRBV6-3 and TRBJ2-7; D is undetermined. Germline loops: CDR1 MNHEY, CDR2 SVGEGT. The CDR3 covers 13 residues. Trimming left V 5 bases short and J 2 bases short, with 10 bases between. The CDR3 DNA is TGTGCCAGCAGTCTTGACTTCGCCTACGAGCAGTACTTC. As protein: CASSLDFAYEQYF.